One TCR beta chain is described in this entry. What this receptor recognizes is not known. No much larger clone is present one base from it, and per-base qualities are unavailable. This sample is drawn from a study of T cells in Graves' hyperthyroidism and ophthalmopathy (dated by TCRdb to between 2018 and 2021). Broadly, across the study: Peripheral blood samples were taken at initial diagnosis, before any treatment was given. To identify distinguishing TCR V-J signatures, a discovery cohort of 100 or so patients was used, comprising under 45 with Graves' ophthalmopathy and around 60 with stable Graves' hyperthyroidism. Prospective prediction of ophthalmopathy was tested in an independent validation cohort consisting of 18 to 20 hyperthyroidism patients and 17 patients who later progressed to ophthalmopathy. The roughly 91 discovery patients were randomly split 7:3 into training and test sets. In about 6 Graves' hyperthyroidism patients, the study also compared T-cell repertoires from thyroid tissue with T-cell repertoires from blood. After blood sampling, hyperthyroidism patients were treated with methimazole at a starting dose of 30 mg daily, and ophthalmopathy patients were treated with high-dose intravenous methylprednisolone. The paper describes TCR Vbeta CDR3 sequencing of more than 120 peripheral blood samples, made up of 43 ophthalmopathy patients, roughly 80 hyperthyroidism patients and 17 progressor patients. Study-wide findings and limitations: In validation, the model predicted progression to ophthalmopathy with 55% to 71% sensitivity and approximately 72% specificity, a median of around six months before onset. No statistical method was used to set the sample size in advance, and investigators knew the group allocation. In cross-validation, a model built on a 13 V-J signature told ophthalmopathy apart from stable hyperthyroidism with less than 90% sensitivity and around 81% specificity, and in testing the same model reached 80%/75%. Most expanded thyroid clonotypes (frequency above 0.001) were also detected in blood, a finding suggesting that blood repertoires may reflect thyroid immune responses.

TCR beta CDR3 regions were amplified from RNA transcripts. The TCR CDR3 was subjected to a first round of RT-PCR using the HTBI primer set and the Qiagen OneStep RT-PCR kit. A second multiplex PCR round built the libraries, followed by size selection and purification. Paired-end sequencing of the libraries was performed with 100 bp reads on an Illumina HiSeq2000. In the paper's pipeline: Raw data were processed with SOAPnuke, discarding reads with adapters, uncalled bases, mean Phred below 15, or no exact constant-primer or identifier match. High-quality paired reads were merged using COPE v1.2.5, and each unique nucleotide sequence was defined as a clonotype. MiTCR v1.1 was used to align clonotypes to the IMGT TRBV, TRBD and TRBJ reference segments. The analysis included only V-J combinations with a frequency above 0.0001, which together covered roughly 99% of the repertoires. A TCS score was defined as the ratio between F50 (clonal expansion) and ExV (chaos), using BLOSUM62-based TCRdist between CDR3 peptides within each V-J. Welch's t-statistics and random forest reduced approximately 520 V-J features to roughly 13, which were used in a naive Bayes classifier (R e1071). TCRdb trimmed the raw reads at Q25, called clones with MiXCR and kept productive beta chains. Rows with one shared CDR3 protein collapse into an entry with the most common genes and DNA. The V and J calls were not made by the authors but by TCRdb's processing. Counted in this sample were 600,000 to 650,000 distinct CDR3 sequences; around 20% of them appeared once. The ten largest account for under 35% of the sample.

From cysteine to phenylalanine, the CDR3 is 15 amino acids long. The CDR3 DNA has 45 bases and is translated from base 1. V has 7 bases trimmed and J has 1 base trimmed; junction bases matching no gene number 4. Ophthalmopathy patients had moderately to severely active disease, with a Clinical Activity Score of 3 or more, a NOSPECS grade of 4 or more, and a disease duration of less than 3 months. Patients with uncontrolled infections, other autoimmune diseases, pregnancy or lactation were excluded. Diagnoses relied on clinical symptoms, serum thyroxine and TRAb, thyroid ultrasound and orbital computed tomography. PBMCs were separated from 10 ml of fresh peripheral blood using Ficoll-Paque density gradient centrifugation. Trizol reagent was used to extract total RNA, and RNA quality was then checked on an Agilent 2100 Bioanalyzer.

Specimen: blood. The TCR originated in a man in his thirties or forties with Graves' ophthalmopathy. In this chain, TRBV12-3 or TRBV12-4 is recombined with TRBJ2-1, and TRBD2 matches 10 of the central bases. CDR3 reads: CASIQAGGSYNEQFF. The sequence in DNA is TGTGCCAGCATCCAAGCGGGAGGGTCCTACAATGAGCAGTTCTTC.